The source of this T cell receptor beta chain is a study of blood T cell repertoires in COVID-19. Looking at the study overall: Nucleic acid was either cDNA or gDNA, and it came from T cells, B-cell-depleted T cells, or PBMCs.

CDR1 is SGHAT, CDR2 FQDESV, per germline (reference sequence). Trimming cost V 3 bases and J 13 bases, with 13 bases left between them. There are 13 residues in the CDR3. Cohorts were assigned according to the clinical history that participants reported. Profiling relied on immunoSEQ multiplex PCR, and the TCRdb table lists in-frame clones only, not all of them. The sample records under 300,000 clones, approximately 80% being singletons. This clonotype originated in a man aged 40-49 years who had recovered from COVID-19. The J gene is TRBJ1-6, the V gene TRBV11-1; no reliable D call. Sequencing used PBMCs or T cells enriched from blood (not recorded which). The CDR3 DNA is TGTGCCAGCAGCTTTTTTCGGGTGTCGCCCCTCCACTTT. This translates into CASSFFRVSPLHF. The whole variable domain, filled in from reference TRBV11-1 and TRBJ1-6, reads EAEVAQSPRYKITEKSQAVAFWCDPISGHATLYWYRQILGQGPELLVQFQDESVVDDSQLPKDRFSAERLKGVDSTLKIQPAELGDSAMYLCASSFFRVSPLHFGNGTRLTVT.